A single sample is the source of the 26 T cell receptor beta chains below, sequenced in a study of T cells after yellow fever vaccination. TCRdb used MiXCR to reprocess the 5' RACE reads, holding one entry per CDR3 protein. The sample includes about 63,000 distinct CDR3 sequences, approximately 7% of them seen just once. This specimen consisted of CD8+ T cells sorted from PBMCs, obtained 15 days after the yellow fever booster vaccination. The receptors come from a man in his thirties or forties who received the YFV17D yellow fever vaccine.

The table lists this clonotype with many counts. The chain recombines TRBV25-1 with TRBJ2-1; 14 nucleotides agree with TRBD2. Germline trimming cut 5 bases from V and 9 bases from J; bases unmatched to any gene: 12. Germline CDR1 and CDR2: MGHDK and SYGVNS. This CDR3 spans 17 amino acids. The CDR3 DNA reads TGTGCCAGCAGTTGGGGGGGACTAGCGGGAGCAGAGAGTGAGCAGTTCTTC. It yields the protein CASSWGGLAGAESEQFF. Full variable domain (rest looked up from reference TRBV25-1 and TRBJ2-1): EADIYQTPRYLVIGTGKKITLECSQTMGHDKMYWYQQDPGMELHLIHYSYGVNSTEKGDLSSESTVSRIRTEHFPLTLESARPSHTSQYLCASSWGGLAGAESEQFFGPGTRLTVL.

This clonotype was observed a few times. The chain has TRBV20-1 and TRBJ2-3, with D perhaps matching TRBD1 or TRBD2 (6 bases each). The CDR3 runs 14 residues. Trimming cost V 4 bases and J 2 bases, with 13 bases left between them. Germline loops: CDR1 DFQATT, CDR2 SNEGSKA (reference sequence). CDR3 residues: CSAKGGPITDTQYF. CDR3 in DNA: TGCAGTGCTAAGGGGGGACCGATCACAGATACGCAGTATTTT.

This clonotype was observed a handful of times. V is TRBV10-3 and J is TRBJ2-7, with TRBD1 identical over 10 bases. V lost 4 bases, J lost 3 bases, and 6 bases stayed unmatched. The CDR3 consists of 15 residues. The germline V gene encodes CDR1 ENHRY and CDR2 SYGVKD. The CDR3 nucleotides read TGTGCCATCAGTGGGACCGGGACAGGGGACTACGAGCAGTACTTC. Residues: CAISGTGTGDYEQYF.

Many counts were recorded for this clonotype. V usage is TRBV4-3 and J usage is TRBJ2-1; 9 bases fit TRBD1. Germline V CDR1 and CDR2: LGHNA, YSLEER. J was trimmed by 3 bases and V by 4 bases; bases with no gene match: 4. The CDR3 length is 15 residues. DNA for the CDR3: TGCGCCAGCAGCCCTACGGACAGGGGCTACAATGAGCAGTTCTTC. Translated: CASSPTDRGYNEQFF.

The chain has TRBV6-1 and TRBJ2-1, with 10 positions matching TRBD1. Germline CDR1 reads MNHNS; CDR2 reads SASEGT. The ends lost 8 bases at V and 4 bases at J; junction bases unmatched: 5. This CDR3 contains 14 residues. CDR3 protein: CASGGTGDYNEQFF. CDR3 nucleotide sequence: TGTGCCAGCGGAGGGACAGGGGATTACAATGAGCAGTTCTTC.

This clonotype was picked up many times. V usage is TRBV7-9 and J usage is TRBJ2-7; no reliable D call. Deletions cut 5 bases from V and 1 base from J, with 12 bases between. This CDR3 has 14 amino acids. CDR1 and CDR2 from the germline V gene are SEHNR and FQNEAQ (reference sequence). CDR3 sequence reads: CASSPVVGSYEQYF. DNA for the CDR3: TGTGCCAGCAGCCCGGTGGTCGGATCCTACGAGCAGTACTTC.

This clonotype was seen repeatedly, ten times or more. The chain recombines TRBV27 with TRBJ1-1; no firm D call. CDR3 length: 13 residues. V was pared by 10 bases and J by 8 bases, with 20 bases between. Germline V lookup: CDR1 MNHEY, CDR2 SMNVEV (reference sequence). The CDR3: CATISRPDGEAFF. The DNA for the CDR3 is TGTGCCACCATATCTAGACCCGACGGGGAAGCTTTCTTT.

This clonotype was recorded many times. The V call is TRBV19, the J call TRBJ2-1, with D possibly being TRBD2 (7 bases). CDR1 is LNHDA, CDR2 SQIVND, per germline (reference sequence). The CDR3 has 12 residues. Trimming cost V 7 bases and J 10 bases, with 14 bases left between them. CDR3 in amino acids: CASNRGGGEQFF. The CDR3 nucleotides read TGTGCCAGTAATCGGGGAGGGGGGGAGCAGTTCTTC.

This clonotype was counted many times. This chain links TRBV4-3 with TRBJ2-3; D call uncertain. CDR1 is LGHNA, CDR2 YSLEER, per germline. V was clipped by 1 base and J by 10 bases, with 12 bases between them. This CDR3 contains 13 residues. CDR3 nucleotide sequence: TGCGCCAGCAGCCAAGGCTCCGGGCGAGCGCAGTATTTT. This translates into CASSQGSGRAQYF.

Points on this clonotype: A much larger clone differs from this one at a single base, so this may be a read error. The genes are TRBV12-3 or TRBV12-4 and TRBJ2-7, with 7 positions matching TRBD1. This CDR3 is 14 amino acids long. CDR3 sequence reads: CASSAYRGDYKQYF. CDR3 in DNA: TGTGCCAGCAGTGCCTACAGGGGAGACTACAAGCAGTACTTC.

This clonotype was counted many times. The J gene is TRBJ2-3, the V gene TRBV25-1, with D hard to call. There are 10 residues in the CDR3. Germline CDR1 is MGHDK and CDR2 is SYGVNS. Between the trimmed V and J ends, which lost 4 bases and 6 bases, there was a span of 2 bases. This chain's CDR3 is CASSGDTQYF. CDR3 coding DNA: TGTGCCAGCAGTGGGGATACGCAGTATTTT.

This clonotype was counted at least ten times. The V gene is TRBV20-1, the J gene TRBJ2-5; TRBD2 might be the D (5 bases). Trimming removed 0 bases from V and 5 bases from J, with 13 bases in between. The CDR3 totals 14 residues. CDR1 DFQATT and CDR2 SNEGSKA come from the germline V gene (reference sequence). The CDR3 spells CSARDLGNGETQYF. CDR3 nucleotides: TGCAGTGCTAGAGATCTCGGGAATGGGGAGACCCAGTACTTC.

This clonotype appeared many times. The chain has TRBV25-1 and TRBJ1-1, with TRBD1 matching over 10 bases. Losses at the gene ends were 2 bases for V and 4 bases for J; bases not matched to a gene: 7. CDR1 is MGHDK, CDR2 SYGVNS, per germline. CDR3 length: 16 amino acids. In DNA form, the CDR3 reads TGTGCCAGCAGTGAACTCCTCGGACAGGGGGGCACTGAAGCTTTCTTT. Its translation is CASSELLGQGGTEAFF. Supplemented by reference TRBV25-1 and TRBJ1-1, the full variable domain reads EADIYQTPRYLVIGTGKKITLECSQTMGHDKMYWYQQDPGMELHLIHYSYGVNSTEKGDLSSESTVSRIRTEHFPLTLESARPSHTSQYLCASSELLGQGGTEAFFGQGTRLTVV.

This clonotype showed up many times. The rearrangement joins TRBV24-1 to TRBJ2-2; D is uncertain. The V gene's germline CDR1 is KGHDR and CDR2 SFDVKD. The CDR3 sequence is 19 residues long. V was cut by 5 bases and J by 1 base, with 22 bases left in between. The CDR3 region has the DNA TGTGCCACCAGTGCGGGTGATTTGTCTCCCAAAGGGAACACCGGGGAGCTGTTTTTT. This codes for CATSAGDLSPKGNTGELFF.

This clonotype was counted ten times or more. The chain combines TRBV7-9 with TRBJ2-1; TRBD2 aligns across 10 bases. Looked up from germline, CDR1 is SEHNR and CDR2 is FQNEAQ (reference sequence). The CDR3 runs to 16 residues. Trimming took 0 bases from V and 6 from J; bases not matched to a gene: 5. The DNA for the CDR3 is TGTGCCAGCAGCTTAGCGCAGAGCGGGAGGGGCAATGAGCAGTTCTTC. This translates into CASSLAQSGRGNEQFF.

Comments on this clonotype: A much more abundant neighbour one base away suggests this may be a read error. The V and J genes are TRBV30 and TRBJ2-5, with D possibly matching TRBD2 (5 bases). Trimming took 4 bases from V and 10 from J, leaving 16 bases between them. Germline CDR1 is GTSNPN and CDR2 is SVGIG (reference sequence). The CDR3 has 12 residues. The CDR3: CAWKEGGANQYF. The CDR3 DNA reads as TGTGCCTGGAAAGAGGGTGGCGCGAACCAGTACTTC.

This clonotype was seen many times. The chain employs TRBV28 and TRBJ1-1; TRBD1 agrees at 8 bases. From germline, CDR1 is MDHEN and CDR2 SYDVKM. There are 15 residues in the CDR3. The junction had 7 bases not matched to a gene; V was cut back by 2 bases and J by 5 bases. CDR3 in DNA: TGTGCCAGCAGTTTAGCAGGGGGCGCGGAGACTGAAGCTTTCTTT. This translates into CASSLAGGAETEAFF. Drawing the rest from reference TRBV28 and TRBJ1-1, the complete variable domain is DVKVTQSSRYLVKRTGEKVFLECVQDMDHENMFWYRQDPGLGLRLIYFSYDVKMKEKGDIPEGYSVSREKKERFSLILESASTNQTSMYLCASSLAGGAETEAFFGQGTRLTVV.

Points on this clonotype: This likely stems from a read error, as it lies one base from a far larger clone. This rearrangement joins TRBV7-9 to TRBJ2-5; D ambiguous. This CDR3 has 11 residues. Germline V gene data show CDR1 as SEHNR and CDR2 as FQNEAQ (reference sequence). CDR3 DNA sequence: TGTGGCAGCAGCTTAACAGAGACCCAGTACTTC. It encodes CGSSLTETQYF.

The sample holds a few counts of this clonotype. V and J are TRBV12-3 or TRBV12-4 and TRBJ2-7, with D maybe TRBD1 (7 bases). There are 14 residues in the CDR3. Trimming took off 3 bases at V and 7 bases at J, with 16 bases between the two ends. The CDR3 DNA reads TGTGCCAGCAGTTTGGGCAGGGGGGCTGGTGAGCAGTACTTC. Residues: CASSLGRGAGEQYF.

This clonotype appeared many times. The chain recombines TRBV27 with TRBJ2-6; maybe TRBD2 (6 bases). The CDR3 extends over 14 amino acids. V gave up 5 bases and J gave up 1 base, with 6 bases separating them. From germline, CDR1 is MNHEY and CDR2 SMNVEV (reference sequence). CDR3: CASSGGSGANVLTF. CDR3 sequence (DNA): TGTGCCAGCAGTGGGGGGTCTGGGGCCAACGTCCTGACTTTC. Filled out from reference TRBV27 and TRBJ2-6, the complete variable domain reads EAQVTQNPRYLITVTGKKLTVTCSQNMNHEYMSWYRQDPGLGLRQIYYSMNVEVTDKGDVPEGYKVSRKEKRNFPLILESPSPNQTSLYFCASSGGSGANVLTFGAGSRLTVL.

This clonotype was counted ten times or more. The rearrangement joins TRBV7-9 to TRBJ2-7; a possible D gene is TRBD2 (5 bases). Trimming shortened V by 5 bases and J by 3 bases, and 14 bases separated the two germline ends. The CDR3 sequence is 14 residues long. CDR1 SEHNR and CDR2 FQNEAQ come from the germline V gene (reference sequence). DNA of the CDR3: TGTGCCAGCAGCCAAGTCTACGGGAACTACGAGCAGTACTTC. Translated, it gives CASSQVYGNYEQYF.

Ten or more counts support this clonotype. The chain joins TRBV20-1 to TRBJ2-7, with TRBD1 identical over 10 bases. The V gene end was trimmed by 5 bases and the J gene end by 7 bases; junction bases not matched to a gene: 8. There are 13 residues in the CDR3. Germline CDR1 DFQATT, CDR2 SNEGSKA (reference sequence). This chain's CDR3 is CSAGTGDLGEQYF. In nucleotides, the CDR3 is TGCAGTGCTGGGACAGGGGACCTGGGGGAGCAGTACTTC.

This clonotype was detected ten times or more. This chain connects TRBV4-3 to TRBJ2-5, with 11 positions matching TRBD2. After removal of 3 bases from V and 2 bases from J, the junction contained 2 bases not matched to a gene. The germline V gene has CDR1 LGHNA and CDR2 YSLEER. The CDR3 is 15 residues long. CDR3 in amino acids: CASSHGTSGQETQYF. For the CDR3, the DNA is TGCGCCAGCAGCCACGGGACTAGCGGACAAGAGACCCAGTACTTC.

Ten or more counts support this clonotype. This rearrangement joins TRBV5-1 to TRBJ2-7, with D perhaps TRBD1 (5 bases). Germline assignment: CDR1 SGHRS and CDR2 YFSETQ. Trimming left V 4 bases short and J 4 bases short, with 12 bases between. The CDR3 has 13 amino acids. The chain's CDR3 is CASSTNQGYEQYF. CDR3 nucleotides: TGCGCCAGCAGCACAAATCAGGGATACGAGCAGTACTTC.

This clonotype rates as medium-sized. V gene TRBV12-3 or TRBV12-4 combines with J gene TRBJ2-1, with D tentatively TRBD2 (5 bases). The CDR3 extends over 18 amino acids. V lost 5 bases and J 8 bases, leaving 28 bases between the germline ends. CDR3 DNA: TGTGCCAGCAGTCCTCCTCAGGCTAGTTCGCACCCGGACTATGAGCAGTTCTTC. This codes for CASSPPQASSHPDYEQFF.

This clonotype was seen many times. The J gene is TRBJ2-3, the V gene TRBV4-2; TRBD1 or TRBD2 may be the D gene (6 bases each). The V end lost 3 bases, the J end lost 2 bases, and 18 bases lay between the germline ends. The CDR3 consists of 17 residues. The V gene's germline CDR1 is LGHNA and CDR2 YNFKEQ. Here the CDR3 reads CASSQPQIGGPTDTQYF. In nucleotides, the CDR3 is TGTGCCAGCAGCCAGCCCCAAATTGGGGGGCCCACAGATACGCAGTATTTT.